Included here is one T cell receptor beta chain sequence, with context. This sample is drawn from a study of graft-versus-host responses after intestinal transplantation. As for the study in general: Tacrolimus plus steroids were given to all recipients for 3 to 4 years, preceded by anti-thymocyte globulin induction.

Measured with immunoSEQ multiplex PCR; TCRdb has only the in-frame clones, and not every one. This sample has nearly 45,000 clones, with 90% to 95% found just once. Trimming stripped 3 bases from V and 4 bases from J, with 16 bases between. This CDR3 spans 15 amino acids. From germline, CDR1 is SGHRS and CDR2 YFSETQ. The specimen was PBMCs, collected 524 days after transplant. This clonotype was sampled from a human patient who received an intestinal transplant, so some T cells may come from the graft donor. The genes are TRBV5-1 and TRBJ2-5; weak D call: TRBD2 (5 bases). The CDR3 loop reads CASSWTAVRGETQYF. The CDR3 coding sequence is TGCGCCAGCAGCTGGACTGCCGTGCGTGGAGAGACCCAGTACTTC.